Shown below are 30 T cell receptor beta chains from a single sample sequenced in a study of early T cells in non-severe SARS-CoV-2 infection. TCRdb independently ran MiXCR on the 5' RACE reads; one entry per CDR3 protein. Of roughly 26,000 distinct CDR3 sequences in the sample, roughly 4.6% were seen once. The sample taken for sequencing was whole blood. The source of these receptors is an adult who was a healthcare worker with PCR-confirmed SARS-CoV-2 infection or an uninfected control (not recorded which).

This clonotype has ten or more counts. The chain uses TRBV9 and TRBJ1-2, with 7 bases matching TRBD1. Germline V gene sequence: CDR1 SGDLS, CDR2 YYNGEE. The V segment lost 0 bases and the J segment 4 bases; nucleotides outside the gene matches: 9. The CDR3 covers 16 residues. In DNA, the CDR3 is TGTGCCAGCAGCGTAGGGGACAGACCCTCAACCTATGGCTACACCTTC. It codes for CASSVGDRPSTYGYTF. Using reference TRBV9 and TRBJ1-2 for the parts outside the CDR3, the full variable domain is DSGVTQTPKHLITATGQRVTLRCSPRSGDLSVYWYQQSLDQGLQFLIQYYNGEERAKGNILERFSAQQFPDLHSELNLSSLELGDSALYFCASSVGDRPSTYGYTFGSGTRLTVV.

Ten or more counts support this clonotype. The chain uses TRBV11-2 and TRBJ2-6; D is undetermined. Germline CDR1 and CDR2: SGHAT and FQNNGV. Trimming cost V 1 base and J 2 bases, with 15 bases left between them. The CDR3 has 18 residues. CDR3 sequence (DNA): TGTGCCAGCAGCTTAGCCCCCTCAGGACCCACTGGGGCCAACGTCCTGACTTTC. This gives the protein CASSLAPSGPTGANVLTF.

This clonotype was detected ten times or more. The rearrangement links TRBV20-1 to TRBJ2-6; D is unclear. V was trimmed by 0 bases and J by 2 bases, leaving 17 bases between them. CDR1 and CDR2 from the germline V gene are DFQATT and SNEGSKA (reference sequence). The CDR3 spans 18 residues. This CDR3 reads CSARDGSQNSAGANVLTF. CDR3 coding DNA: TGCAGTGCTAGAGATGGCAGCCAAAACTCGGCTGGGGCCAACGTCCTGACTTTC.

Many counts were recorded for this clonotype. This sequence joins TRBV5-6 and TRBJ2-1, with 11 bases matching TRBD2. This CDR3 is built from 15 residues. Germline values: CDR1 SGHDT, CDR2 YYEEEE. With 4 bases clipped from V and 9 bases from J, the junction kept 9 bases outside the gene matches. The CDR3 here is CASSPLAGAGGEQFF. For the CDR3, the DNA is TGTGCCAGCAGCCCACTAGCGGGGGCGGGGGGTGAGCAGTTCTTC.

There are many counts of this clonotype. The rearrangement joins TRBV5-1 to TRBJ2-3; 8 bases fit TRBD1. CDR1 and CDR2 from the germline V gene are SGHRS and YFSETQ. After removal of 2 bases from V and 5 bases from J, the junction contained 4 bases not matched to a gene. This CDR3 is 14 amino acids long. The CDR3 is CASSLTQGGDTQYF. The CDR3 nucleotides are TGCGCCAGCAGCTTAACACAGGGGGGAGATACGCAGTATTTT.

The table lists this clonotype with many counts. The J gene is TRBJ2-1, the V gene TRBV9; D is perhaps TRBD1 (6 bases). The germline gives CDR1 SGDLS, CDR2 YYNGEE. The CDR3 is 15 amino acids. The V end was cut by 4 bases, the J end by 0 bases, with 11 bases between. The CDR3 protein is CASSSTGSSYNEQFF. The CDR3 region has the DNA TGTGCCAGCAGCTCAACAGGGAGCTCCTACAATGAGCAGTTCTTC.

By sample fraction, this clonotype is medium-sized. The J gene is TRBJ2-2, the V gene TRBV29-1; 7 nucleotides agree with TRBD1. Germline CDR1 is SQVTM and CDR2 is ANQGSEA. Trimming removed 5 bases from V and 4 bases from J; junction bases left unmatched: 4. The length of the CDR3 is 13 residues. The CDR3 DNA reads as TGCAGCGTTAGACAGGGCGGCACCGGGGAGCTGTTTTTT. It specifies CSVRQGGTGELFF.

This clonotype rates as medium-sized. The J gene is TRBJ1-2, the V gene TRBV29-1, with 8 bases identical to TRBD1. J gave up 5 bases and V 0 bases, and 2 bases lay outside the gene matches. This CDR3 is built from 13 residues. From germline, CDR1 is SQVTM and CDR2 ANQGSEA. This chain's CDR3 is CSVEDRGHYGYTF. Here the CDR3 DNA reads TGCAGCGTTGAAGACAGGGGGCATTATGGCTACACCTTC.

The rearrangement joins TRBV6-5 to TRBJ2-6; no reliable D call. The CDR3 contains 15 residues. Trimming removed 4 bases at V and 1 base at J, with 8 bases between. In germline, CDR1 is MNHEY, CDR2 SVGAGI. The CDR3, as DNA: TGTGCCAGCAGTTCTCCCAGATCTGGGGCCAACGTCCTGACTTTC. It is translated as CASSSPRSGANVLTF.

This clonotype was recorded at least ten times. The chain joins TRBV5-1 to TRBJ1-1, with D possibly TRBD1 on 5 matching bases. Trimming took 0 bases from V and 9 from J, leaving 15 bases between them. The V gene's germline CDR1 is SGHRS and CDR2 YFSETQ. The CDR3 extends over 14 amino acids. The CDR3 here is CASSLAGTYDQAFF. The CDR3 DNA sequence: TGCGCCAGCAGCTTGGCCGGGACCTACGACCAAGCTTTCTTT.

The sample holds many counts of this clonotype. The rearrangement uses TRBV20-1 and TRBJ2-7, with TRBD2 matching over 11 bases. Germline values: CDR1 DFQATT, CDR2 SNEGSKA (reference sequence). The V gene end was trimmed by 6 bases and the J gene end by 7 bases; junction bases not matched to a gene: 5. This CDR3 has 12 amino acids. The CDR3 here is CSARLAGREQYF. As DNA, the CDR3 is TGCAGTGCCCGACTAGCGGGACGGGAGCAGTACTTC.

This clonotype was seen a handful of times. The chain carries TRBV20-1 and TRBJ1-1; D unresolved. Germline V CDR1 and CDR2: DFQATT, SNEGSKA (reference sequence). The ends were cut back, 3 bases at V and 8 bases at J, with 19 bases in the middle. The CDR3 length is 14 residues. The CDR3 spells CSASRYNGKGEAFF. The DNA for the CDR3 is TGCAGTGCTAGTAGGTATAATGGTAAGGGCGAAGCTTTCTTT.

This clonotype is termed medium-sized (0.01 to 0.1%). This chain links TRBV29-1 with TRBJ1-4, with unresolved D. This CDR3 has 12 residues. V dropped 6 bases and J dropped 8 bases, with 13 bases sitting between them. Per the germline V gene, CDR1 is SQVTM and CDR2 is ANQGSEA. The CDR3 reads CSVGEGGEKLFF. CDR3 sequence (DNA): TGCAGCGTCGGGGAGGGTGGGGAAAAACTGTTTTTT.

This clonotype was observed at least ten times. The chain is built from TRBV3-1 and TRBJ2-5; D may be TRBD1 (6 bases). Germline-derived CDR1 and CDR2 are LGHDT and YNNKEL (reference sequence). Trimming removed 5 bases at V and 5 bases at J, with 9 bases between. The CDR3 is 12 residues long. As DNA, the CDR3 is TGTGCCAGCAGCAGACAGGAGGAGACCCAGTACTTC. Its translation is CASSRQEETQYF.

Relative to its sample, this clonotype is medium-sized (0.01 to 0.1%). The chain carries TRBV7-9 and TRBJ2-1, with 10 bases that match TRBD1. J gave up 4 bases and V 11 bases, and 5 bases lay outside the gene matches. This CDR3 has 13 amino acids. The germline V gene has CDR1 SEHNR and CDR2 FQNEAQ (reference sequence). The CDR3 sequence is CAQDRGLYNEQFF. CDR3 in DNA: TGTGCCCAAGACAGGGGGCTTTACAATGAGCAGTTCTTC.

Many counts were recorded for this clonotype. The chain uses TRBV28 and TRBJ2-1; D unresolved. Trimming shortened V by 3 bases and J by 3 bases, and 3 bases separated the two germline ends. CDR3 length equals 12 residues. Germline V lookup: CDR1 MDHEN, CDR2 SYDVKM. The CDR3 sequence: CASSFLYNEQFF. CDR3 nucleotide sequence: TGTGCCAGCAGTTTCCTCTACAATGAGCAGTTCTTC.

There are many counts of this clonotype. The J gene is TRBJ1-5, the V gene TRBV12-3 or TRBV12-4; TRBD1 agrees at 9 bases. V shed 2 bases, J shed 9 bases, and the junction held 8 bases outside the gene matches. This CDR3 spans 15 amino acids. CDR3 sequence reads: CASSLRGQGRRPQHF. As DNA, the CDR3 is TGTGCCAGCAGTTTAAGGGGACAGGGTCGTAGGCCCCAGCATTTT.

This clonotype showed up many times. This chain links TRBV29-1 with TRBJ1-2, with TRBD1 matching over 7 bases. Germline CDR1 SQVTM, CDR2 ANQGSEA. Trimming at V came to 7 bases and at J to 7 bases, leaving 12 bases not matched to a gene. The CDR3 extends over 13 amino acids. The DNA for the CDR3 is TGCAGCGCTCCCCTGACAGGGTCCTCTGGCTACACCTTC. It is translated as CSAPLTGSSGYTF.

The J gene is TRBJ2-2, the V gene TRBV4-1; 8 nucleotides agree with TRBD2. Germline V gene sequence: CDR1 MGHRA, CDR2 YSYEKL. J gave up 5 bases and V 1 base, and 9 bases lay outside the gene matches. The CDR3 is made up of 17 amino acids. The CDR3 region is CASSQGLAHVETGELFF. CDR3 DNA: TGCGCCAGCAGCCAAGGACTAGCGCACGTGGAAACCGGGGAGCTGTTTTTT.

This clonotype occurred a few times. The chain is built from TRBV12-3 or TRBV12-4 and TRBJ2-5; the D gene is possibly TRBD2 (7 bases). The CDR3 loop spans 13 amino acids. V dropped 5 bases and J dropped 5 bases, with 12 bases sitting between them. In nucleotides, the CDR3 is TGTGCCAGCAGTACGGGGGGCCGGGAGACCCAGTACTTC. This sequence encodes CASSTGGRETQYF.

This clonotype was seen at least ten times. V usage is TRBV15 and J usage is TRBJ2-3, with 8 bases lining up with TRBD2. The germline CDR1 and CDR2 sequences are LNHNV and YYDKDF (reference sequence). The CDR3 runs to 18 residues. The J segment lost 2 bases and the V segment lost 0 bases, leaving 10 bases of the junction unmatched. In DNA form, the CDR3 reads TGTGCCACCAGCAGAGATCCGGGAGCGGGGGCCCTCACAGATACGCAGTATTTT. It translates to CATSRDPGAGALTDTQYF.

This clonotype turned up a few times. V usage is TRBV25-1 and J usage is TRBJ1-3, with D maybe TRBD1 (6 bases). V was clipped by 9 bases and J by 0 bases, with 12 bases between them. The CDR3 has 14 amino acids. Germline CDR1 and CDR2: MGHDK and SYGVNS. Written as DNA, the CDR3 is TGTGCCAGTATCGGGACATTCTCTGGAAACACCATATATTTT. Amino acid sequence: CASIGTFSGNTIYF.

Ten or more counts support this clonotype. This chain joins TRBV14 and TRBJ2-7; D not resolved. This CDR3 is built from 13 residues. V lost 4 bases and J 3 bases, leaving 10 bases between the germline ends. Per germline, CDR1 SGHDN and CDR2 FVKESK. This chain's CDR3 is CASSPRPSYEQYF. CDR3 DNA sequence: TGTGCCAGCAGCCCGCGGCCCAGCTACGAGCAGTACTTC.

This clonotype was observed many times. The chain combines TRBV6-5 with TRBJ1-2; 10 nucleotides align to TRBD1. The length of the CDR3 is 15 residues. V was clipped by 4 bases and J by 1 base; unmatched bases: 3. Germline CDR1 reads MNHEY; CDR2 reads SVGAGI. CDR3: CASSWTGGVNYGYTF. The DNA of the CDR3 is TGTGCCAGCAGTTGGACAGGGGGTGTTAACTATGGCTACACCTTC.

The rearrangement uses TRBV6-4 and TRBJ2-3; 12 bases map to TRBD2. V lost 0 bases and J lost 4; bases outside the gene matches: 2. The CDR3 runs to 16 residues. CDR1 MRHNA and CDR2 SNTAGT come from the germline V gene. The chain's CDR3 is CASSDSASGGADTQYF. CDR3 sequence (DNA): TGTGCCAGCAGTGACTCGGCTAGCGGGGGGGCAGATACGCAGTATTTT.

This clonotype was recorded at least ten times. The chain carries TRBV12-3 or TRBV12-4 and TRBJ2-2; TRBD2 matches 7 bases. This CDR3 is built from 15 residues. V shed 6 bases, J shed 0 bases, and the junction held 4 bases outside the gene matches. CDR3 region: CASSPGLANTGELFF. The CDR3 DNA is TGTGCCAGCAGCCCCGGACTAGCGAACACCGGGGAGCTGTTTTTT.

Ten or more counts support this clonotype. This chain connects TRBV4-2 to TRBJ1-4; 7 positions match TRBD1. Germline loops: CDR1 LGHNA, CDR2 YNFKEQ. Unmatched junction bases numbered 3, after V lost 1 base and J lost 1 base. The CDR3 loop spans 16 amino acids. The CDR3: CASSQGGGLTNEKLFF. Written as DNA, the CDR3 is TGTGCCAGCAGCCAAGGAGGGGGCCTAACTAATGAAAAACTGTTTTTT.

In its sample, this clonotype was seen a few times. The CDR3 DNA reads TGTGCCAGCAGCCAAGGGGCGGCTTATAATTCACCCCTCCACTTT. This encodes CASSQGAAYNSPLHF. The V gene is TRBV3-1, the J gene TRBJ1-6; D is uncertain. Trimming pared 1 base from V and 4 bases from J, leaving 8 bases between. The CDR3 sequence is 15 residues long. Per germline, CDR1 LGHDT and CDR2 YNNKEL (reference sequence).

This chain uses TRBV30 with TRBJ1-1; no definite D call. CDR3 length: 13 residues. Germline CDR1 GTSNPN, CDR2 SVGIG (reference sequence). The V end lost 0 bases, the J end lost 6 bases, and 11 bases lay between the germline ends. CDR3 region: CAWSVESKAEAFF. In DNA, the CDR3 is TGTGCCTGGAGTGTAGAGTCAAAGGCTGAAGCTTTCTTT.

This clonotype has a handful of counts. The J gene is TRBJ1-4, the V gene TRBV30; TRBD1 aligns across 7 bases. CDR3 length equals 14 residues. Germline trimming cut 2 bases from V and 4 bases from J; bases unmatched to any gene: 4. Looked up from germline, CDR1 is GTSNPN and CDR2 is SVGIG (reference sequence). DNA of the CDR3: TGTGCCTGGAGTCCGGACAGGATTAATGAAAAACTGTTTTTT. The encoded protein is CAWSPDRINEKLFF.